Below, 24 T cell receptor beta chains from the same sample are listed, as sequenced in a study of beta chain features in type 1 diabetes. Expressed TCRB transcripts were sequenced because the entire RNA isolate underwent reverse transcription. Some clones are missing from TCRdb's copy, which holds only in-frame ones; the method was immunoSEQ multiplex PCR. The table records over 600,000 clones, around 11% of them present only once. Antigens of these TCRs are unknown. Study findings and constraints: Type 1 diabetes patients showed a moderate but significant shortening of TCRB CDR3s in all four CD4+ subsets.

Material for sequencing was naive CD4+ T cells from blood. The source of these receptors is a man in his thirties or forties with type 1 diabetes.

The V gene is TRBV28, the J gene TRBJ2-5; D is ambiguous. CDR1 is MDHEN, CDR2 SYDVKM, per germline. CDR3 length: 14 amino acids. Trimming removed 6 bases from V and 3 bases from J, with 14 bases in between. CDR3 in DNA: TGTGCCAGCAGAAGTCAGGCGCCGGAAGAGACCCAGTACTTC. It codes for CASRSQAPEETQYF.

The rearrangement uses TRBV5-6 and TRBJ2-3; D gene uncertain. The CDR3 totals 15 residues. Germline CDR1 and CDR2: SGHDT and YYEEEE. V lost 4 bases and J 0 bases, leaving 12 bases between the germline ends. CDR3 region: CASSADETSTDTQYF. The CDR3 bases are TGTGCCAGCAGCGCGGACGAGACCAGCACAGATACGCAGTATTTT.

This clone was counted a few times. This chain links TRBV7-3 with TRBJ1-1; 8 nucleotides match TRBD1. Germline V CDR1 and CDR2: SGHTA, FQGTGA. The CDR3 runs 12 residues. V gave up 5 bases and J gave up 8 bases; unmatched junction bases: 4. The DNA of the CDR3 is TGTGCCAGCAGCCCTGGACAGGGAGAAGCTTTCTTT. Protein product: CASSPGQGEAFF.

This clone was seen more than once but under ten times. The V and J genes are TRBV6-5 and TRBJ1-3; D is unresolved. The V and J ends lost 10 bases and 0 bases respectively, with 10 bases between them. This CDR3 is 13 amino acids long. From germline, CDR1 is MNHEY and CDR2 SVGAGI. The DNA for the CDR3 is TGTGCCACCCGGGAGCACTCTGGAAACACCATATATTTT. It is translated as CATREHSGNTIYF.

This clone has more than one count but fewer than ten. This rearrangement joins TRBV5-4 to TRBJ2-3; 9 positions agree with TRBD2. The ends lost 10 bases at V and 6 bases at J; junction bases unmatched: 9. In germline, CDR1 is SGHNT, CDR2 YYREEE (reference sequence). The CDR3 spans 13 residues. Here the CDR3 reads CAVGAGGPDTQYF. CDR3 bases: TGTGCCGTAGGGGCGGGGGGGCCTGATACGCAGTATTTT.

This sequence joins TRBV5-6 and TRBJ2-3, with D tentatively TRBD1 (6 bases). CDR1 is SGHDT, CDR2 YYEEEE, per germline. The CDR3 extends over 15 amino acids. V was trimmed by 4 bases and J by 1 base, leaving 13 bases between them. Here the CDR3 DNA reads TGTGCCAGCAGCGACAGGCCCCGAGGCACAGATACGCAGTATTTT. Translation gives CASSDRPRGTDTQYF.

In its sample, this clone was seen a few times. CDR3 region: CASSLRTSGVSTDTQYF. In DNA form, the CDR3 reads TGTGCCAGCAGTCTCCGGACTAGCGGGGTTAGCACAGATACGCAGTATTTT. J is TRBJ2-3 and V is TRBV27; 12 nucleotides align to TRBD2. Looked up from germline, CDR1 is MNHEY and CDR2 is SMNVEV (reference sequence). With 5 bases clipped from V and 0 bases from J, the junction kept 6 bases outside the gene matches. This CDR3 region has 17 residues.

This clone was seen only a few times. This chain connects TRBV19 to TRBJ2-7; tentatively, D is TRBD1 (6 bases). V was pared by 9 bases and J by 2 bases, with 17 bases between. The CDR3 loop spans 14 amino acids. Germline CDR1 reads LNHDA; CDR2 reads SQIVND (reference sequence). Written as DNA, the CDR3 is TGTGCCAGCAACTCCCTACAGGGTCCCTACGAGCAGTACTTC. Translating gives CASNSLQGPYEQYF.

This clone was found a few times. The chain employs TRBV15 and TRBJ1-2; D is undetermined. Per germline, CDR1 LNHNV and CDR2 YYDKDF (reference sequence). The V end lost 7 bases, the J end lost 0 bases, and 12 bases lay between the germline ends. This CDR3 is built from 14 residues. The CDR3 region is CATTLDTTNYGYTF. In nucleotides, the CDR3 is TGTGCCACCACCCTAGACACTACTAACTATGGCTACACCTTC.

This rearrangement joins TRBV9 to TRBJ2-3; D gene ambiguous. Trimming pared 0 bases from V and 6 bases from J, leaving 8 bases between. In germline, CDR1 is SGDLS, CDR2 YYNGEE. The CDR3 loop spans 13 amino acids. The CDR3 DNA sequence: TGTGCCAGCAGCGTAGCGTTCGGTGATACGCAGTATTTT. Translated: CASSVAFGDTQYF. The full variable domain, its missing parts supplied by reference TRBV9 and TRBJ2-3, is DSGVTQTPKHLITATGQRVTLRCSPRSGDLSVYWYQQSLDQGLQFLIQYYNGEERAKGNILERFSAQQFPDLHSELNLSSLELGDSALYFCASSVAFGDTQYFGPGTRLTVL.

The chain uses TRBV6-5 and TRBJ1-2; D may be TRBD1 (5 bases). The CDR3 is 13 residues long. Germline V gene sequence: CDR1 MNHEY, CDR2 SVGAGI. The germline V and J ends were trimmed by 6 bases and 8 bases, with 16 bases remaining between them. DNA of the CDR3: TGTGCCAGCAGCCAGACAGATCCTGGCGGCTACACCTTC. Its translation: CASSQTDPGGYTF.

This clone was observed a handful of times. J is TRBJ1-1 and V is TRBV19; D gene ambiguous. The CDR3 covers 11 residues. The germline CDR1 and CDR2 sequences are LNHDA and SQIVND (reference sequence). Trimming left V 6 bases short and J 6 bases short, with 8 bases between. CDR3 amino acids: CASRRGSEAFF. The CDR3 DNA sequence: TGTGCCAGTAGACGTGGCTCTGAAGCTTTCTTT.

The V and J genes are TRBV5-4 and TRBJ2-1; a possible D gene is TRBD1 (6 bases). V was shortened by 4 bases and J by 1 base, with 15 bases between the two germline ends. Germline loops: CDR1 SGHNT, CDR2 YYREEE (reference sequence). This CDR3 has 16 amino acids. This CDR3 reads CASSVKTGPSYNEQFF. In DNA, the CDR3 is TGTGCCAGCAGCGTGAAAACAGGGCCTTCCTACAATGAGCAGTTCTTC.

This clone was detected a few times. V gene TRBV10-2 combines with J gene TRBJ2-4; D is possibly TRBD1 or TRBD2 (6 bases each). Per the germline V gene, CDR1 is WSHSY and CDR2 is SAAADI. This CDR3 is built from 16 residues. V was trimmed by 4 bases and J by 3 bases, leaving 16 bases between them. CDR3 nucleotides: TGCGCCAGCAGTGCGACCGGGGGACATGTCAAAAACATTCAGTACTTC. Residues: CASSATGGHVKNIQYF.

The V call is TRBV27, the J call TRBJ2-5; D not certain. Germline V CDR1 and CDR2: MNHEY, SMNVEV (reference sequence). This CDR3 region has 12 residues. Deletions cut 4 bases from V and 7 bases from J, with 10 bases between. This CDR3 is CASSSPIGTQYF. DNA for the CDR3: TGTGCCAGCAGTTCCCCTATCGGGACCCAGTACTTC.

V gene TRBV7-9 combines with J gene TRBJ1-5; D unresolved. Germline values: CDR1 SEHNR, CDR2 FQNEAQ (reference sequence). CDR3 size: 13 residues. Trimming stripped 1 base from V and 5 bases from J, with 6 bases between. CDR3 bases: TGTGCCAGCAGCTTAGGGGCAGATCAGCCCCAGCATTTT. Its translation: CASSLGADQPQHF.

This clone was counted a few times. The chain carries TRBV5-1 and TRBJ2-1; the match to TRBD1 covers 7 bases. Per germline, CDR1 SGHRS and CDR2 YFSETQ. The CDR3 is 14 amino acids. V trimming: 4 bases; J trimming: 2 bases; junction bases outside the gene matches: 3. The CDR3 DNA reads TGCGCCAGCAGCGGGGGACAGACCTACAATGAGCAGTTCTTC. Amino acid sequence: CASSGGQTYNEQFF.

The J gene is TRBJ1-6, the V gene TRBV6-6; TRBD1 matches at 8 bases. This CDR3 contains 12 residues. V lost 5 bases, J lost 13 bases, and 4 bases stayed unmatched. Per germline, CDR1 MNHNY and CDR2 SVGAGI (reference sequence). In DNA form, the CDR3 reads TGTGCCAGCAGTGGACAGGGCTTGCCCCTCCACTTT. Its protein is CASSGQGLPLHF.

The chain is built from TRBV5-1 and TRBJ2-2; D uncertain. Trimming left V 1 base short and J 0 bases short, with 10 bases between. This CDR3 is 16 amino acids long. Germline V CDR1 and CDR2: SGHRS, YFSETQ. CDR3 protein: CASSLSSFANTGELFF. Here the CDR3 DNA reads TGCGCCAGCAGCTTGAGTTCATTCGCGAACACCGGGGAGCTGTTTTTT.

This rearrangement joins TRBV28 to TRBJ2-1; D ambiguous. Germline V gene sequence: CDR1 MDHEN, CDR2 SYDVKM. Between the trimmed V and J ends, which lost 3 bases and 9 bases, there was a span of 12 bases. The CDR3 is made up of 13 amino acids. This chain's CDR3 is CASSLDGSGEQFF. The CDR3 coding sequence is TGTGCCAGCAGTTTGGACGGGTCGGGTGAGCAGTTCTTC.

This rearrangement joins TRBV7-2 to TRBJ2-5; D not resolved. V was shortened by 1 base and J by 1 base, with 10 bases between the two germline ends. The CDR3 consists of 15 residues. Germline assignment: CDR1 SGHTA and CDR2 FQGNSA. The CDR3 spells CASSLVRSGQETQYF. CDR3 bases: TGTGCCAGCAGCTTAGTCCGGTCAGGCCAAGAGACCCAGTACTTC.

This clone was seen only a few times. The V gene is TRBV7-9, the J gene TRBJ1-4; maybe TRBD1 (6 bases). The V gene lost 7 bases and the J gene lost 0 bases, with 18 bases spanning the gap. Germline V lookup: CDR1 SEHNR, CDR2 FQNEAQ (reference sequence). The CDR3 is made up of 17 amino acids. CDR3 sequence reads: CASTPPRGESTNEKLFF. The CDR3 nucleotides are TGTGCCAGCACCCCTCCTAGGGGGGAGTCAACTAATGAAAAACTGTTTTTT.

This clone was observed a few times. The rearrangement uses TRBV7-2 and TRBJ1-4, with no clear D. CDR3 length: 12 amino acids. V was clipped by 5 bases and J by 7 bases, with 8 bases between them. The germline CDR1 and CDR2 sequences are SGHTA and FQGNSA. The CDR3 coding sequence is TGTGCCAGCAGCCCCGACCGTGAAAAACTGTTTTTT. Translation gives CASSPDREKLFF.

This clone was seen a handful of times. The chain couples TRBV10-3 to TRBJ2-7; TRBD1 might be the D (5 bases). Germline V gene sequence: CDR1 ENHRY, CDR2 SYGVKD. The CDR3 runs to 14 residues. V dropped 4 bases and J dropped 2 bases, with 12 bases sitting between them. CDR3 bases: TGTGCCATCAGTGGCCAGGACATTACCTACGAGCAGTACTTC. Translated: CAISGQDITYEQYF.